These T cell receptor beta chains were read from a single sample in a study of cytomegalovirus exposure and HLA in healthy donors. TCRdb's table, derived via immunoSEQ multiplex PCR, lists solely in-frame clones and lacks some. The sample records about 50,000 clones, 80% to 90% being singletons. The source material was PBMCs. The receptors were sampled from a woman in her 30s in good health and CMV-seronegative. CDR3s include the opening cysteine and the closing phenylalanine or tryptophan. The D gene is left open where the match is weak. Clone size is not always given. Where it is, it says once, few, many or a class for expanded clones.

clone size	D gene	V gene	J gene	CDR3 protein	CDR3 DNA
-	TRBD1	TRBV15	TRBJ2-7	CATSRDVSGQAWKQYF	TGTGCCACCAGCAGAGATGTTAGTGGACAGGCCTGGAAGCAGTACTTC
-	-	TRBV7-3	TRBJ2-3	CASSFQGASTDTQYF	TGTGCCAGCAGCTTCCAAGGGGCCAGCACAGATACGCAGTATTTT
-	-	TRBV11-2	TRBJ2-5	CASSPSDWSAETQYF	TGTGCCAGCAGCCCATCGGACTGGAGCGCAGAGACCCAGTACTTC
-	TRBD1	TRBV5-6	TRBJ1-5	CASSSIRDRAFNQPQHF	TGTGCCAGCAGCTCGATCCGGGACAGAGCTTTCAATCAGCCCCAGCATTTT
-	TRBD1	TRBV29-1	TRBJ1-2	CSVEGPPGQLMAGTF	TGCAGCGTTGAAGGGCCTCCGGGACAGCTTATGGCCGGCACCTTC
once	-	TRBV27	TRBJ1-1	CASSLSGREAFF	TGTGCCAGCAGTTTATCGGGGAGGGAAGCTTTCTTT
-	TRBD2	TRBV27	TRBJ2-7	CASSQPGLHYEQYF	TGTGCCAGCAGCCAACCGGGACTACACTACGAGCAGTACTTC
-	TRBD2	TRBV6-4	TRBJ2-3	CASSITSDGTDTQYF	TGTGCCAGCAGCATCACTAGCGACGGCACAGATACGCAGTATTTT
-	-	TRBV23-1	TRBJ1-5	CASSQSVRGTSNQPQHF	TGCGCCAGCAGTCAATCAGTCCGGGGGACTAGCAATCAGCCCCAGCATTTT
-	-	TRBV27	TRBJ2-7	CASSFRGSYEQYF	TGTGCCAGCAGTTTCAGGGGATCCTACGAGCAGTACTTC
-	-	TRBV27	TRBJ2-1	CASSLSEGSYNEQFF	TGTGCCAGCAGTTTATCTGAGGGCTCCTACAATGAGCAGTTCTTC
once	-	TRBV14	TRBJ1-2	CASSPIAVLGRGYTF	TGTGCCAGCAGCCCGATAGCGGTTCTCGGTCGGGGCTACACCTTC
-	TRBD2	TRBV7-3	TRBJ2-1	CASSLGTSGRARRNEQFF	TGTGCCAGCAGCCTCGGGACTAGCGGGAGGGCCCGGAGGAATGAGCAGTTCTTC
-	-	TRBV2	TRBJ1-1	CASRRRAAQGGGNTEAFF	TGTGCCAGCAGGAGGCGTGCAGCCCAAGGCGGGGGGAACACTGAAGCTTTCTTT
-	TRBD1	TRBV5-1	TRBJ2-7	CASSSQGGEYEQYF	TGCGCCAGCAGCTCACAGGGGGGAGAGTACGAGCAGTACTTC
-	-	TRBV11-3	TRBJ2-1	CASSLSAGRAYNEQFF	TGTGCCAGCAGCTTAAGCGCAGGGCGTGCTTACAATGAGCAGTTCTTC
-	TRBD1	TRBV10-1	TRBJ1-1	CASSGQGAAEAFF	TGCGCCAGCAGCGGACAGGGGGCCGCTGAAGCTTTCTTT
-	-	TRBV7-2	TRBJ2-1	CASSSEGGNRLEFF	TGTGCCAGCAGCTCAGAGGGTGGGAACCGACTAGAGTTCTTC
-	-	TRBV7-2	TRBJ1-4	CASSLGRTNEKLFF	TGTGCCAGCAGCCTCGGCAGGACTAATGAAAAACTGTTTTTT
-	TRBD2	TRBV5-1	TRBJ2-2	CASSPDQTSGILGELFF	TGCGCCAGCAGCCCGGATCAGACTAGCGGGATCCTCGGGGAGCTGTTTTTT
-	TRBD2	TRBV2	TRBJ2-1	CASTGLAVVNEQFF	TGTGCCAGCACTGGACTAGCGGTCGTCAATGAGCAGTTCTTC
few	TRBD1	TRBV27	TRBJ1-4	CASSLGGEKLFF	TGTGCCAGCAGTCTAGGGGGCGAAAAACTGTTTTTT
-	-	TRBV7-9	TRBJ1-5	CASSLPAENQPQHF	TGTGCCAGCAGCCTCCCGGCGGAAAATCAGCCCCAGCATTTT
-	TRBD1	TRBV29-1	TRBJ2-7	CSAEPRTGAEQYF	TGCAGCGCTGAACCGAGGACAGGGGCCGAGCAGTACTTC
-	TRBD2	TRBV11-2	TRBJ2-7	CASSLGGTSPYEQYF	TGTGCCAGCAGCTTAGGGGGGACTAGTCCCTACGAGCAGTACTTC
-	-	TRBV4-1	TRBJ1-1	CASSQVVGPSGEAFF	TGCGCCAGCAGCCAAGTCGTCGGCCCGAGCGGTGAAGCTTTCTTT
many	-	TRBV15	TRBJ1-2	CATSRDSQGSYGYTF	TGTGCCACCAGCAGAGATTCGCAGGGGAGCTATGGCTACACCTTC
-	-	TRBV7-2	TRBJ1-3	CASSLGWAGSGNTIYF	TGTGCCAGCAGCTTAGGTTGGGCAGGCTCTGGAAACACCATATATTTT
few	-	TRBV19	TRBJ2-7	CASSMRGLAYEQYF	TGTGCCAGTAGTATGCGCGGGTTGGCCTACGAGCAGTACTTC
-	-	TRBV10-3	TRBJ1-1	CAIRARGGTEAFF	TGTGCCATCAGGGCCAGGGGAGGGACTGAAGCTTTCTTT
-	TRBD2	TRBV9	TRBJ2-7	CASSVGGEGEQYF	TGTGCCAGCAGCGTAGGAGGGGAGGGTGAGCAGTACTTC
-	-	TRBV14	TRBJ2-7	CASSHGGIEQYF	TGTGCCAGCAGCCATGGGGGCATCGAGCAGTACTTC
-	TRBD1	TRBV27	TRBJ1-5	CASSSTGANQPQHF	TGTGCCAGCAGTTCGACAGGGGCTAATCAGCCCCAGCATTTT
-	-	TRBV7-3	TRBJ2-1	CASSPRTIPGNEQFF	TGTGCCAGCAGCCCCAGGACTATTCCAGGCAATGAGCAGTTCTTC
-	TRBD1	TRBV27	TRBJ1-2	CASRRDRGLTF	TGTGCCAGCAGACGGGACAGGGGGCTTACCTTC
-	TRBD1	TRBV27	TRBJ1-4	CASSPTGTANEKLFF	TGTGCCAGCAGCCCAACCGGGACAGCTAATGAAAAACTGTTTTTT
-	-	TRBV27	TRBJ1-4	CASSLGRGGEKLFF	TGTGCCAGCAGTTTAGGTCGGGGGGGGGAAAAACTGTTTTTT
-	-	TRBV4-3	TRBJ2-5	CASSQDPGQETQYF	TGCGCCAGCAGCCAAGATCCAGGACAAGAGACCCAGTACTTC
few	-	TRBV10-2	TRBJ2-7	CASGTGDRYDLSYEQYF	TGCGCCAGCGGAACAGGCGACAGGTATGATTTATCCTACGAGCAGTACTTC
-	-	TRBV6-5	TRBJ1-2	CASSPAGYGYTF	TGTGCCAGCAGTCCAGCGGGCTATGGCTACACCTTC
once	-	TRBV10-2	TRBJ2-7	CASSEGRGDEQYF	TGCGCCAGCAGTGAGGGCAGGGGCGACGAGCAGTACTTC
-	TRBD2	TRBV7-3	TRBJ2-3	CASSSGLAGGTDTQYF	TGTGCCAGCAGCTCTGGACTAGCGGGAGGAACAGATACGCAGTATTTT
-	-	TRBV4-3	TRBJ2-1	CASSAWGEPDNEQFF	TGCGCCAGCAGCGCATGGGGGGAACCCGACAATGAGCAGTTCTTC